The 12 T cell receptor beta chains in this list originate from one sample, sequenced in a study of PD-L1 blockade in urothelial cancer. Libraries were prepared by immunoSEQ multiplex PCR; TCRdb keeps only in-frame clonotypes and omits some of them. The sample lists about 87,000 clones, 84% seen once, with 2% to 2.5% in the top ten. Time point here: pretreatment peripheral blood. The sequenced sample was PBMCs, obtained around atezolizumab (anti-PD-L1) treatment. All receptors come from a man in his 60s with urothelial cancer.

The chain carries TRBV7-9 and TRBJ2-6; no clear D gene. V lost 5 bases to trimming and J lost 1 base, with 6 bases between them. CDR1 and CDR2 (germline): SEHNR, FQNEAQ (reference sequence). This CDR3 has 14 residues. This chain's CDR3 is CASSHVSGANVLTF. DNA of the CDR3: TGTGCCAGCAGCCATGTTTCTGGGGCCAACGTCCTGACTTTC.

V gene TRBV21-1 combines with J gene TRBJ1-5; the table's D call, TRBD1, was not checked against the DNA. TRBV21-1 is termed a pseudogene. The CDR3 extends over 15 amino acids. The CDR3 here is CASSKDQGANQPQHF. In DNA, the CDR3 is TGTGCCAGCAGCAAAGATCAAGGGGCTAATCAGCCCCAGCATTTT.

The chain employs TRBV21-1 and TRBJ2-1; the D call in the table, TRBD2, was not verified against the DNA. TRBV21-1 is given as a pseudogene. This CDR3 comprises 17 residues. CDR3 in amino acids: CASSNPTSGRAYNEQFF. CDR3 sequence (DNA): TGTGCCAGCAGCAACCCGACTAGCGGGAGGGCCTACAATGAGCAGTTCTTC.

The chain uses TRBV5-1 and TRBJ2-7; 8 bases map to TRBD1. The CDR3 runs 15 residues. Trimming cost V 4 bases and J 0 bases; bases outside gene matches: 6. CDR1 and CDR2 (germline): SGHRS, YFSETQ. As DNA, the CDR3 is TGCGCCAGCAGCCTGTGGACAGGGTACTCCTACGAGCAGTACTTC. Protein: CASSLWTGYSYEQYF.

This clone was picked up one time. The chain has TRBV5-7 and TRBJ2-3, with TRBD1 as a possible D gene (6 bases). TRBV5-7 is labeled an ORF, and its function is uncertain. The CDR3 has 16 amino acids. V gave up 3 bases and J gave up 1 base, with 15 bases separating them. This chain's CDR3 is CASSCNTGSGTDTQYF. In nucleotides, the CDR3 is TGTGCCAGCAGCTGCAACACAGGGTCGGGCACAGATACGCAGTATTTT.

The rearrangement joins TRBV28 to TRBJ2-4, with 8 bases fitting TRBD2. CDR3 length: 20 amino acids. Germline CDR1 reads MDHEN; CDR2 reads SYDVKM. With V trimmed by 4 bases and J by 1 base, 18 bases remained unmatched. The DNA for the CDR3 is TGTGCCAGCAGTTCCTACGGGCTAGCGGGTCTCCTTGCGGCCAAAAACATTCAGTACTTC. Protein product: CASSSYGLAGLLAAKNIQYF.

This clone was counted between two and nine times. The rearrangement uses TRBV7-9 and TRBJ2-1; 9 positions match TRBD2. CDR3 length: 14 residues. Germline V lookup: CDR1 SEHNR, CDR2 FQNEAQ (reference sequence). J gave up 4 bases and V 2 bases, and 0 bases lay outside the gene matches. In DNA, the CDR3 is TGTGCCAGCAGCTTAACTAGCGGGTACAATGAGCAGTTCTTC. Protein sequence: CASSLTSGYNEQFF.

This clone was seen a few times. The chain employs TRBV2 and TRBJ1-1; no definite D call. The CDR3 runs 12 residues. Trimming pared 4 bases from V and 8 bases from J, leaving 11 bases between. The germline V gene encodes CDR1 SNHLY and CDR2 FYNNEI. The CDR3 loop reads CASSGTGLEAFF. The CDR3 DNA reads as TGTGCCAGCAGTGGTACCGGTCTAGAAGCTTTCTTT.

Remarks on this clone: Other DNA sequences in this sample translate to the same CDR3. This rearrangement joins TRBV18 to TRBJ1-2; TRBD1 matches at 7 bases. The CDR3 is 13 residues long. Germline loops: CDR1 KGHSH, CDR2 LQKENI. J gave up 8 bases and V 2 bases, and 5 bases lay outside the gene matches. CDR3 loop: CASSPDRVGGYTF. The CDR3 nucleotides are TGTGCCAGCTCACCAGACAGGGTTGGCGGCTACACCTTC.

This clone was detected only a few times. The gene calls are TRBV5-6 and TRBJ1-1, with a possible D match to TRBD1 (6 bases). This CDR3 is 11 amino acids long. Deletions cut 1 base from V and 11 bases from J, with 9 bases between. CDR1 is SGHDT and CDR2 is YYEEEE in the germline V gene. CDR3 sequence reads: CASSLLGAAFF. The CDR3 DNA is TGTGCCAGCAGCTTGTTGGGGGCGGCTTTCTTT.

The chain couples TRBV6-5 to TRBJ1-4, with 10 positions matching TRBD1. CDR1 MNHEY and CDR2 SVGAGI come from the germline V gene. The V gene end was trimmed by 2 bases and the J gene end by 7 bases; junction bases not matched to a gene: 7. The CDR3 sequence is 16 residues long. CDR3 nucleotides: TGTGCCAGCAGTTACGTCGGAGGGACAGGGGTTGAAAAACTGTTTTTT. Encoded protein: CASSYVGGTGVEKLFF.

J is TRBJ1-4 and V is TRBV7-6; D is unclear. Germline V CDR1 and CDR2: SGHVS, FNYEAQ. The V and J ends lost 4 bases and 4 bases respectively, with 4 bases between them. The CDR3 runs to 12 residues. The CDR3 is CASSSFNEKLFF. The DNA for the CDR3 is TGTGCCAGCAGCTCCTTTAATGAAAAACTGTTTTTT. Full variable domain (rest looked up from reference TRBV7-6 and TRBJ1-4): GAGVSQSPRYKVTKRGQDVALRCDPISGHVSLYWYRQALGQGPEFLTYFNYEAQQDKSGLPNDRFSAERPEGSISTLTIQRTEQRDSAMYRCASSSFNEKLFFGSGTQLSVL.